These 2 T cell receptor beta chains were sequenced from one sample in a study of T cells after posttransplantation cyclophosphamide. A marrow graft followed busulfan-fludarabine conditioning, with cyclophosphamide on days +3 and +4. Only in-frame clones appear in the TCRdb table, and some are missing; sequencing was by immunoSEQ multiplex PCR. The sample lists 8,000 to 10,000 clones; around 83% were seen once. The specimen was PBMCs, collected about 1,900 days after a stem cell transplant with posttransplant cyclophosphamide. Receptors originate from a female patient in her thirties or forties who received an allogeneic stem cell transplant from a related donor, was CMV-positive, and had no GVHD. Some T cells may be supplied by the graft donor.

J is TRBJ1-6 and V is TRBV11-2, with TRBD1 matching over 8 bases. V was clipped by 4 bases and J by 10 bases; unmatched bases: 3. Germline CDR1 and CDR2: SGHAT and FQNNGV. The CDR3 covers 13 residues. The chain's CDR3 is CASSYRGDSPLHF. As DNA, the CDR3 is TGTGCCAGCAGCTACAGGGGGGACTCACCCCTCCACTTT.

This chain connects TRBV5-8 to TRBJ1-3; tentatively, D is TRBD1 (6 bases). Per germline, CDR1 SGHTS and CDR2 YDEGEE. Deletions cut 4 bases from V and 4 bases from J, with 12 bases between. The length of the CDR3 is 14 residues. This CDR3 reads CASSVQGRGNTIYF. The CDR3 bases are TGTGCCAGCAGCGTACAGGGACGAGGAAACACCATATATTTT.